This T cell receptor (beta chain) was identified in a study of blood T cell repertoires in COVID-19. Background on the study: Samples came from the United States, Italy and Spain, spanning acute and convalescent COVID-19.

Under the authors' procedure: Amplification of reference gene primers provided the estimated nucleated cell counts. Assay used: immunoSEQ multiplex PCR; TCRdb lists only in-frame clones, some missing. V, J and clone size are those of that table, while D and trimming were read from the DNA. The sample holds approximately 100,000 clones, under 85% seen once. Germline lookup yields CDR1 SGHDT and CDR2 YYEEEE. The CDR3 consists of 15 residues. V lost 2 bases, J lost 1 base, and 12 bases lay in between. The sequenced material came from peripheral blood. This rearrangement joins TRBV5-6 to TRBJ1-1; tentative D call: TRBD1 (6 bases). The TCR sequence derives from a man aged 65 to 85 with acute or convalescent COVID-19. The CDR3 sequence is CASSFFDRWNTEAFF. The DNA for the CDR3 is TGTGCCAGCAGCTTTTTTGACAGGTGGAACACTGAAGCTTTCTTT.